This TCR beta chain derives from a study of cytomegalovirus exposure and HLA in healthy donors. Study results and caveats: Certain sequence variants were highly shared and formed a cluster, and this cluster was likely a sequencing artifact.

The CDR3 covers 12 residues. Trimming removed 6 bases from V and 6 bases from J, with 8 bases in between. Per the germline V gene, CDR1 is MNHEY and CDR2 is SVGAGI. The primer mix had 60 Vbeta and 13 Jbeta primers. TCRdb's table, derived via immunoSEQ multiplex PCR, lists solely in-frame clones and lacks some. This table lists tens of thousands of clones. Comment on this clone: Its antigen is as yet unknown.

Samples came from healthy bone marrow donors. Sequencing was done on a sample of PBMCs. The origin of this receptor is a woman aged 60-70 years in good health and CMV-seropositive. The chain carries TRBV6-5 and TRBJ2-2; D uncertain. The DNA of the CDR3 is TGTGCCAGCAGCATACACCCCGGGGAGCTGTTTTTT. Its protein product is CASSIHPGELFF.